This T cell receptor beta chain stems from a study of a mutant IDH1 vaccine in newly diagnosed glioma (dated by TCRdb to the early 2020s). Study-wide context: Of the approximately 30 treated patients, around 62% were male and around 40% were female, and a mean age of approximately 40 years was recorded. Longitudinal TCRB deep sequencing was performed for about two dozen treated patients wherever samples were available for exploratory analyses. Six visits were used for peripheral blood collection: V03 (baseline), V05, V07, V10, V12 and V13. Prior to enrollment, patients had been given standard therapy consisting of radiotherapy alone, temozolomide alone, or radiochemotherapy with temozolomide, with the combination given to most patients. Study-level results and caveats: Pseudoprogression appeared unrelated to alterations in the top peripheral T cell clonotypes detected by TCRB sequencing. According to the authors, sample limitations meant that analyses of patient blood samples could not be reproduced. PBMC samples for TCRB deep sequencing were selected based on availability. Immune responses induced by the vaccine were seen in roughly 95% of patients across multiple MHC alleles.

Reading the label with the study, this specimen's time point is: baseline, week 1 (first vaccination visit). The treatment or condition label of this sample denotes: pre-vaccination baseline after standard-of-care therapy. All donors had newly diagnosed IDH1-mutant astrocytomas of WHO grade 3 or 4 that showed loss of nuclear ATRX. The samples were drawn from NOA16, a multicentre, single-arm, open-label phase I trial in Germany that tested a mutant IDH1 peptide vaccine in humans for the first time. Blood drawn at visit V03 was used as the baseline sample for immunogenicity testing. Genomic DNA for TCRB sequencing was extracted from EDTA blood using the DNeasy Blood and Tissue Kit. As for this clone: This receptor's antigen is unknown. No base qualities exist here, and no much larger clone lies one base off it.

Library creation used the immunoSEQ multiplex PCR assay. The hsTCRB Kit was used according to the manufacturer's protocol to amplify rearranged TCR beta chain sequences. An Illumina MiSeq was used to sequence the TCRB libraries. The original pipeline was this. The proprietary platform of the kit vendor was used for demultiplexing, trimming and gene mapping. What TCRdb holds here is the immuneACCESS table cut down to in-frame rearrangements. Part of the clones is not present; checked against another copy, under half of the missing clones reflect an unresolved V gene, and the others are unexplained. V, J and clone size are taken as reported in that table, and D and trimming were inferred from the DNA itself. This sample gives under 35,000 clones in total; roughly four fifths of them show up just once. Approximately 20% of the sample is in the top ten clones. Specimen: PBMCs, collected from a glioma patient treated with radiotherapy, temozolomide or both. The source is a man aged 30 to 45 with glioma.

In nucleotide form, the sequence is TGTGCCAGCAGTGAAGGACCTCGGGGCTACACCTTC. This gives the protein CASSEGPRGYTF. The sequence links TRBV6-1 to TRBJ1-2, with no confidently assigned D gene. The junction carries 8 bases between V and J, which are trimmed by 1 base and 8 bases respectively. The germline V gene yields MNHNS for CDR1 and SASEGT for CDR2. From cysteine to phenylalanine, the CDR3 is 12 amino acids long. The entry retains the CDR3 DNA only, 36 bases that are in frame from base 1.